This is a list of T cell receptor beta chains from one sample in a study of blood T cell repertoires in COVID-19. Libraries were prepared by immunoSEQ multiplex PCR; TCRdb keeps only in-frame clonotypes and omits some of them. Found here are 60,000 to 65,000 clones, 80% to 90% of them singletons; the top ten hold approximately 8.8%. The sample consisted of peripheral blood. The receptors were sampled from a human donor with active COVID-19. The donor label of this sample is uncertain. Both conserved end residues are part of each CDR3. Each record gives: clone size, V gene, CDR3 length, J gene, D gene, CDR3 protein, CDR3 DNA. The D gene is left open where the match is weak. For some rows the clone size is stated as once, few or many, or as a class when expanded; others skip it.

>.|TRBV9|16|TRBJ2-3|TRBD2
CASSVKALADTDTQYF
TGTGCCAGCAGCGTAAAGGCCCTAGCGGATACAGATACGCAGTATTTT
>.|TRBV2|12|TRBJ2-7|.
CASMQGSYEQYF
TGTGCCAGCATGCAGGGATCCTACGAGCAGTACTTC
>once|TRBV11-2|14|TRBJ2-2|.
CASSLGSTPGELFF
TGTGCCAGCAGCTTGGGCAGTACCCCCGGGGAGCTGTTTTTT
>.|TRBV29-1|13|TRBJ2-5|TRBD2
CSVEGGYQETQYF
TGCAGCGTTGAGGGAGGGTACCAAGAGACCCAGTACTTC
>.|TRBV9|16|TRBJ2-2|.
CASSATGTSNTGELFF
TGTGCCAGCAGCGCCACCGGGACTTCGAACACCGGGGAGCTGTTTTTT
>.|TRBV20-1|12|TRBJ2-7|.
CSASWDTYEQYF
TGCAGTGCTAGTTGGGACACCTACGAGCAGTACTTC
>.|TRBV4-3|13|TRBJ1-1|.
CASSQAGLTEAFF
TGCGCCAGCAGCCAAGCAGGGTTGACTGAAGCTTTCTTT
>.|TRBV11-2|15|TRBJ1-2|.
CASSLVGGTNYGYTF
TGTGCCAGCAGCTTAGTGGGGGGAACTAACTATGGCTACACCTTC
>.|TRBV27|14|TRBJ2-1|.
CASSLGGPYNEQFF
TGTGCCAGCAGTTTAGGGGGCCCCTACAATGAGCAGTTCTTC
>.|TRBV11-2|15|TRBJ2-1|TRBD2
CASSQQGGRYNEQFF
TGTGCCAGCAGCCAGCAAGGCGGGAGGTACAATGAGCAGTTCTTC
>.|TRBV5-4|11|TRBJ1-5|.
CAAGGGQPQHF
TGTGCGGCGGGGGGAGGCCAGCCCCAGCATTTT
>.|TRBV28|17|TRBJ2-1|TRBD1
CASLTPPRDRGLGEQFF
TGTGCCAGCCTTACCCCCCCCCGGGACAGGGGGCTTGGTGAGCAGTTCTTC
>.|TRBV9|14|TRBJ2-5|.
CASSFATSQETQYF
TGTGCCAGCAGCTTCGCGACAAGCCAAGAGACCCAGTACTTC
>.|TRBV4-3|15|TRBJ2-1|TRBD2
CASSQEPGLAIEQFF
TGCGCCAGCAGCCAGGAACCGGGACTAGCAATCGAGCAGTTCTTC
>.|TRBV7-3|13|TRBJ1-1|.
CASSSGSLTEAFF
TGTGCCAGCAGCTCAGGGTCTTTGACTGAAGCTTTCTTT
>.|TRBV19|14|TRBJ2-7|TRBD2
CASQRGPTSYEQYF
TGTGCCAGTCAGCGGGGGCCAACTTCCTACGAGCAGTACTTC
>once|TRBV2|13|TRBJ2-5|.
CASSEESGETQYF
TGTGCCAGCAGTGAAGAGAGCGGGGAGACCCAGTACTTC
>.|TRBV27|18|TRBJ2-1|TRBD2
CASSSINLGLAGYNEQFF
TGTGCCAGCAGTTCAATAAACTTGGGACTAGCGGGGTACAATGAGCAGTTCTTC
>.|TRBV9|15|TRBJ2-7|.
CASSATGTPSYEQYF
TGTGCCAGCAGCGCCACCGGGACTCCCTCCTACGAGCAGTACTTC
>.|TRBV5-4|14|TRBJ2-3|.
CASSLTASTDTQYF
TGTGCCAGCAGCTTGACAGCAAGCACAGATACGCAGTATTTT
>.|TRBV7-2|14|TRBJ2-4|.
CASTLGLAKNIQYF
TGTGCCAGTACACTGGGACTAGCCAAAAACATTCAGTACTTC
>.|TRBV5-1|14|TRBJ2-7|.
CASSRTGTSYEQYF
TGCGCCAGCAGCCGGACCGGGACATCCTACGAGCAGTACTTC